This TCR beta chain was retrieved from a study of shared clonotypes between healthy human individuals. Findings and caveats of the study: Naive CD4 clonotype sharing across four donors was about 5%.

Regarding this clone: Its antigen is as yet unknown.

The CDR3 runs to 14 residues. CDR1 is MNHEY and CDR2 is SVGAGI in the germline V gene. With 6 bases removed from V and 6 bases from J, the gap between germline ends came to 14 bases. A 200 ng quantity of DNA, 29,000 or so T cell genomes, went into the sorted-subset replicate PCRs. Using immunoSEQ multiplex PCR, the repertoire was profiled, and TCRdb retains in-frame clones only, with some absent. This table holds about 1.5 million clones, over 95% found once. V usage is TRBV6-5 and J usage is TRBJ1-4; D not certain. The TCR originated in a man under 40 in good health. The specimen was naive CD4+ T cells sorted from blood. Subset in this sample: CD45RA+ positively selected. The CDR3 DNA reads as TGTGCCAGCAGCCCTGTCAGGAGCGATGAAAAACTGTTTTTT. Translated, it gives CASSPVRSDEKLFF.